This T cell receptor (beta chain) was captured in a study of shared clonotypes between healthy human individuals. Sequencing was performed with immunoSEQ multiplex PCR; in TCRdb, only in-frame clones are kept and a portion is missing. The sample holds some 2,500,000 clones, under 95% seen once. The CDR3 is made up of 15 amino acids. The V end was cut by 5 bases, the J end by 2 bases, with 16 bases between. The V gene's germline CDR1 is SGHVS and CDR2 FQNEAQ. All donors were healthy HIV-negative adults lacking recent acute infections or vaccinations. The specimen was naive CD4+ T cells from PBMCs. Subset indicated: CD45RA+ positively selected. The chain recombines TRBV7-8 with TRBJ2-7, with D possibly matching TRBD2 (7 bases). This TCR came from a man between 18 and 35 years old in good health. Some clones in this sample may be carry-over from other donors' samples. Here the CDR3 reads CASSPRGGSPYEQYF. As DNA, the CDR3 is TGTGCCAGCAGCCCTAGGGGGGGGAGTCCCTACGAGCAGTACTTC.